The text below deals with one TCR beta chain. The data derive from a study of blood T cell repertoires in COVID-19. Overall study context: Italy, Spain and the United States were the sources of the convalescent and acute COVID-19 samples. Sources were T cells, B-cell-depleted T cells, or PBMCs; the material itself was cDNA or gDNA.

Per the original methods: Estimation of nucleated cell counts was performed using reference gene primer amplification. The protocol was immunoSEQ multiplex PCR, while the TCRdb copy is restricted to in-frame clones and leaves out a portion. V and J calls and clone size are given by that table; D and trimming were obtained from the DNA. The data hold approximately 97,000 clones, with roughly 80% observed a single time. The CDR3 runs 15 residues. From germline, CDR1 is SGHVS and CDR2 FNYEAQ. V shed 4 bases and J shed 1 base, with 8 bases lying between them. The V call is TRBV7-6, the J call TRBJ2-6, with D perhaps matching TRBD1 (5 bases). The sequenced material came from peripheral blood. The origin of this receptor is a man aged 55 to 70 with active or convalescent COVID-19. The CDR3 loop reads CASSYDSSGANVLTF. The CDR3 DNA sequence: TGTGCCAGCAGCTATGACAGTTCTGGGGCCAACGTCCTGACTTTC. Using reference TRBV7-6 and TRBJ2-6 for the parts outside the CDR3, the full variable domain is GAGVSQSPRYKVTKRGQDVALRCDPISGHVSLYWYRQALGQGPEFLTYFNYEAQQDKSGLPNDRFSAERPEGSISTLTIQRTEQRDSAMYRCASSYDSSGANVLTFGAGSRLTVL.